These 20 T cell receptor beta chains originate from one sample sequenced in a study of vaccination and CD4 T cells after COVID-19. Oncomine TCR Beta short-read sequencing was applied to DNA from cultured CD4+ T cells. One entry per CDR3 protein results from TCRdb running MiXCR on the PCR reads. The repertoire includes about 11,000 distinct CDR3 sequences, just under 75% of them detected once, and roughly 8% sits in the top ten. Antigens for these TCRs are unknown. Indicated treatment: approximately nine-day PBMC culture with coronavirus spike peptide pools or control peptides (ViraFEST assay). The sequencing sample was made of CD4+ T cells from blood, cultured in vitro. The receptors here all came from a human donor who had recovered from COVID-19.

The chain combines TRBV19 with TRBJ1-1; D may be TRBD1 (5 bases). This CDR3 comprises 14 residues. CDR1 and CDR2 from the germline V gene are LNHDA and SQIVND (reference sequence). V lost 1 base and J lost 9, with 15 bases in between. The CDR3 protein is CASSIAPGSGQAFF. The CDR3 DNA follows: TGTGCCAGTAGTATAGCCCCGGGGTCGGGACAAGCTTTCTTT.

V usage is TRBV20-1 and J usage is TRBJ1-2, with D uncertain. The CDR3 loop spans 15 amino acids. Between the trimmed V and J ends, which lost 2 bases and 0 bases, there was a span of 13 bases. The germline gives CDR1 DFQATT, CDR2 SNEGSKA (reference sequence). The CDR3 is CSARSLSTANYGYTF. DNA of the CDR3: TGCAGTGCTAGATCATTATCGACCGCTAACTATGGCTACACCTTC.

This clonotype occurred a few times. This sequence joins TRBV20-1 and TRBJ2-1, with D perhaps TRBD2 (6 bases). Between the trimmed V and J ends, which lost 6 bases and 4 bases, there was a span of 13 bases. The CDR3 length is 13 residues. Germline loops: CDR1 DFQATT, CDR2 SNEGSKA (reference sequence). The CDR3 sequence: CSATPGVYNEQFF. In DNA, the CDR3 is TGCAGTGCCACCCCGGGAGTTTACAATGAGCAGTTCTTC.

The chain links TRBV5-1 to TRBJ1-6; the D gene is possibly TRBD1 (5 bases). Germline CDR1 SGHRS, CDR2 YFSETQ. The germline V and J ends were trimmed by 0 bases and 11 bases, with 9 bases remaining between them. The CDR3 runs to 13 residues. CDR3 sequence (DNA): TGCGCCAGCAGCTTGGCGGCAGGGACACCCCTCCACTTT. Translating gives CASSLAAGTPLHF. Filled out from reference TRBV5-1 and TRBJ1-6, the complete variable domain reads KAGVTQTPRYLIKTRGQQVTLSCSPISGHRSVSWYQQTPGQGLQFLFEYFSETQRNKGNFPGRFSGRQFSNSRSEMNVSTLELGDSALYLCASSLAAGTPLHFGNGTRLTVT.

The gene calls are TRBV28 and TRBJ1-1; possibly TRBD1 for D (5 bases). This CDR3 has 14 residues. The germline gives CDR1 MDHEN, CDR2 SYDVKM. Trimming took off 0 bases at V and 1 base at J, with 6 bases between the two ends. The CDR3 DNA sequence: TGTGCCAGCAGTTTATGGGACAAGAACACTGAAGCTTTCTTT. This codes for CASSLWDKNTEAFF.

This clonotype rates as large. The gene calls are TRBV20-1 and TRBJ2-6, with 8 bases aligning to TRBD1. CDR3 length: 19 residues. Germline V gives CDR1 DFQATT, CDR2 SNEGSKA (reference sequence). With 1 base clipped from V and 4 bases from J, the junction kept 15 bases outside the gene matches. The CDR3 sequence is CSARVYRQGNTSGANVLTF. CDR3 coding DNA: TGCAGTGCTAGAGTATATCGACAGGGGAATACATCCGGGGCCAACGTCCTGACTTTC.

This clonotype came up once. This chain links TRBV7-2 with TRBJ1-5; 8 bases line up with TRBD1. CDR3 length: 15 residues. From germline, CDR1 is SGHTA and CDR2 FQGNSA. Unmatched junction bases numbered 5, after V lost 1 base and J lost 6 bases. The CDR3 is CASSLGQGRVQPQHF. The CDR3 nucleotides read TGTGCCAGCAGCTTAGGACAGGGGCGCGTTCAGCCCCAGCATTTT.

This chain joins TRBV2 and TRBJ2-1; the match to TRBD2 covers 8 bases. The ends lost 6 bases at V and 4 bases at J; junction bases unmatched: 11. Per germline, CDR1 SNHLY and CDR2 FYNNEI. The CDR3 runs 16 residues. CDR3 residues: CASSRPLAEGYNEQFF. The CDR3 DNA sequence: TGTGCCAGCAGCCGTCCACTAGCGGAGGGGTACAATGAGCAGTTCTTC.

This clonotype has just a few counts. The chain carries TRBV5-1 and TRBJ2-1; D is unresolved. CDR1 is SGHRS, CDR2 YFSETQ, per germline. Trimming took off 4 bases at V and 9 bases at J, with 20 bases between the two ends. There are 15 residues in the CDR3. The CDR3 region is CASSPVVSERGEQFF. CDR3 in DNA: TGCGCCAGCAGCCCCGTCGTTAGTGAGCGTGGTGAGCAGTTCTTC.

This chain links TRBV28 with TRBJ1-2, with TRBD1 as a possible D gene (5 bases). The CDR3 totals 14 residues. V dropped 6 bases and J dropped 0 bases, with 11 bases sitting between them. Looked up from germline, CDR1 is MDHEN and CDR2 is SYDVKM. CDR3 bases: TGTGCCAGCAGAGACAGACATGCTAACTATGGCTACACCTTC. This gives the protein CASRDRHANYGYTF.

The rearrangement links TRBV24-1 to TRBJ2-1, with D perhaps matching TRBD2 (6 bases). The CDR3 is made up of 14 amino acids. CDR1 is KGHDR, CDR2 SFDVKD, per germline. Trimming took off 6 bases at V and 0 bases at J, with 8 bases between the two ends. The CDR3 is CATSRDFSYNEQFF. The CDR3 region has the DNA TGTGCCACCAGTAGGGACTTCTCCTACAATGAGCAGTTCTTC.

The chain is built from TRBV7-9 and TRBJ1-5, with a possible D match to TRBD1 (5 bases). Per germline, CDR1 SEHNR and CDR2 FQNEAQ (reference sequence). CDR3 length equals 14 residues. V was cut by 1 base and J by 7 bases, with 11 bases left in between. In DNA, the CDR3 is TGTGCCAGCAGCTTAGGGGGGTTTCGGCAGCCCCAGCATTTT. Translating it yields CASSLGGFRQPQHF. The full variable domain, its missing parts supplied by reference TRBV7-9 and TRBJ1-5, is DTGVSQNPRHKITKRGQNVTFRCDPISEHNRLYWYRQTLGQGPEFLTYFQNEAQLEKSRLLSDRFSAERPKGSFSTLEIQRTEQGDSAMYLCASSLGGFRQPQHFGDGTRLSIL.

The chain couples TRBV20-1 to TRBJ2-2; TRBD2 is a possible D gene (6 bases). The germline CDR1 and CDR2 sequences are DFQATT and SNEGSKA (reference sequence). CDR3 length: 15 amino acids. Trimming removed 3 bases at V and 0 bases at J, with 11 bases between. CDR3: CSARRLGANTGELFF. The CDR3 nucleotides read TGCAGTGCTAGGAGACTAGGAGCGAACACCGGGGAGCTGTTTTTT.

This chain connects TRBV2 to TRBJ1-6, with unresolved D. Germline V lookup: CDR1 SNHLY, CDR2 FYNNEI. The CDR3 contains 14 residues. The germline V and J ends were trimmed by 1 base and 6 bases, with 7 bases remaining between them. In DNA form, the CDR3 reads TGTGCCAGCAGTGAAGACGGACCTAATTCACCCCTCCACTTT. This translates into CASSEDGPNSPLHF.

The CDR3 sequence: CSAIKGQSYTF. As DNA, the CDR3 is TGCAGTGCTATAAAGGGACAGAGCTACACCTTC. This chain uses TRBV20-1 with TRBJ1-2, with 7 bases that match TRBD1. There are 11 residues in the CDR3. V lost 4 bases, J lost 9 bases, and 5 bases stayed unmatched. Germline assignment: CDR1 DFQATT and CDR2 SNEGSKA (reference sequence).

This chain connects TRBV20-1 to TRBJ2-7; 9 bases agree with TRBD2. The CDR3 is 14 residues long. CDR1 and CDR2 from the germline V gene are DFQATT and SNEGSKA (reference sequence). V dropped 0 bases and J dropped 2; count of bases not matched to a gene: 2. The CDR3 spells CSARDSGRAYEQYF. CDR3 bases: TGCAGTGCTAGAGATAGCGGGAGAGCCTACGAGCAGTACTTC.

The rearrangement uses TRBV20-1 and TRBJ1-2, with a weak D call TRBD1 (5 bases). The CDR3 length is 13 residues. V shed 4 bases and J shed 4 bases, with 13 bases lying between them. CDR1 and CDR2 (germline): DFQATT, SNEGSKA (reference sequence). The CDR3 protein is CSATDSSGYGYTF. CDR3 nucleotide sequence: TGCAGTGCTACCGACAGTTCGGGCTATGGCTACACCTTC.

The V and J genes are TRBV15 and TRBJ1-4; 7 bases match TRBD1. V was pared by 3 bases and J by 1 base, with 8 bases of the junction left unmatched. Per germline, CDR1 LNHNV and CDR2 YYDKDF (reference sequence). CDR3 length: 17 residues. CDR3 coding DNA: TGTGCCACCAGCAGGCCACCCGGACAGGAAACTAATGAAAAACTGTTTTTT. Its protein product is CATSRPPGQETNEKLFF.

The CDR3 sequence: CSAPGRIYTEAFF. The CDR3 nucleotides read TGCAGTGCACCGGGACGGATTTACACTGAAGCTTTCTTT. V is TRBV20-1 and J is TRBJ1-1; TRBD1 might be the D (5 bases). Germline V gene sequence: CDR1 DFQATT, CDR2 SNEGSKA (reference sequence). The CDR3 extends over 13 amino acids. V lost 6 bases and J 3 bases, leaving 14 bases between the germline ends.

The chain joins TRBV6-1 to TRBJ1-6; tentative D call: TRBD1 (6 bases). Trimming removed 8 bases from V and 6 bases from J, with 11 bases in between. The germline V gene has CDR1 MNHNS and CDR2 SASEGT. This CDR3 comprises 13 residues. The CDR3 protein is CASLNRANSPLHF. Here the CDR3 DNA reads TGTGCCAGCCTAAACAGGGCTAATTCACCCCTCCACTTT.